The sequence of this T cell receptor (beta chain) was determined in a study of response to subunit inactivated influenza vaccine. In germline, CDR1 is DFQATT, CDR2 SNEGSKA (reference sequence). The trim removed 4 bases at V and 5 bases at J, leaving 13 bases unmatched. The CDR3 has 17 amino acids. On this clonotype: Antigen unknown.

Study-level results: The authors offered the suggestion that each seasonal influenza vaccination recruits few new T cells.

TCRdb reprocessed the RT-PCR reads via MiXCR and lists one record per CDR3 protein. This table holds 550,000 to 800,000 distinct CDR3 sequences, roughly 13% found once. Sequenced here: PBMCs from blood, sampled 14 to 15 days before vaccination. V is TRBV20-1 and J is TRBJ2-5; TRBD2 agrees at 13 bases. The clonotype was recovered from a man aged 50 or older who received an inactivated influenza vaccine. The CDR3 sequence is CSATLLAGGLMYETQYF. Here the CDR3 DNA reads TGCAGTGCTACCCTACTAGCGGGGGGGCTAATGTACGAGACCCAGTACTTC.